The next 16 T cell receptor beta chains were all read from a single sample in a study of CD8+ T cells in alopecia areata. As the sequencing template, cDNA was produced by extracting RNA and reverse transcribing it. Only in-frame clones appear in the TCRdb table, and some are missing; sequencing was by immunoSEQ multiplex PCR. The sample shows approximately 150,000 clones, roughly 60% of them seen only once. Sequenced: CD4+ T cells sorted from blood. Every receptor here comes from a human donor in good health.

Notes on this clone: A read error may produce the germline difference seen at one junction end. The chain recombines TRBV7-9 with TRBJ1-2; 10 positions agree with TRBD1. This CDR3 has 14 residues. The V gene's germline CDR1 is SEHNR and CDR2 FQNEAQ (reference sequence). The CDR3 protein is CASNLEGQGPGYTF. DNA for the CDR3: TGTGCCAGCAACTTAGAGGGACAGGGGCCTGGCTACACCTTC.

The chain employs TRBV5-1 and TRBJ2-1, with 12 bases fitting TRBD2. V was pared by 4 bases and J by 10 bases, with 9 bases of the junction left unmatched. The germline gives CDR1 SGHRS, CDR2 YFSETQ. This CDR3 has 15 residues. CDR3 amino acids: CASSLRLAGAGEQFF. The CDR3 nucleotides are TGCGCCAGCAGCCTAAGACTAGCGGGAGCTGGGGAGCAGTTCTTC.

Here the CDR3 DNA reads TGTGCCAGCAGCGTGGCCGGTCAGGGCTATGGCTACACCTTC. It specifies CASSVAGQGYGYTF. The chain joins TRBV9 to TRBJ1-2; D possibly corresponds to TRBD1 (5 bases). Trimming cost V 2 bases and J 4 bases, with 12 bases left between them. Germline lookup yields CDR1 SGDLS and CDR2 YYNGEE. The CDR3 extends over 14 amino acids.

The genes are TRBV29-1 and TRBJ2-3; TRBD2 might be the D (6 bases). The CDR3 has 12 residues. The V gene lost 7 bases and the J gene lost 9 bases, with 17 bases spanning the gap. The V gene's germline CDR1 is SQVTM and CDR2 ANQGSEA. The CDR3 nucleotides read TGCAGCGGCGGGACGCTCGGAAGCACGCAGTATTTT. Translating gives CSGGTLGSTQYF.

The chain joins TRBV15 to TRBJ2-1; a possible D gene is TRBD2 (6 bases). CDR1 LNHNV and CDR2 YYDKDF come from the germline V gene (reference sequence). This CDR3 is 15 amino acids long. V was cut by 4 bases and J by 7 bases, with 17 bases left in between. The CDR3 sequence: CATSTRTGRGNEQFF. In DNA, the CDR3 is TGTGCCACCAGCACACGAACCGGGCGGGGAAATGAGCAGTTCTTC.

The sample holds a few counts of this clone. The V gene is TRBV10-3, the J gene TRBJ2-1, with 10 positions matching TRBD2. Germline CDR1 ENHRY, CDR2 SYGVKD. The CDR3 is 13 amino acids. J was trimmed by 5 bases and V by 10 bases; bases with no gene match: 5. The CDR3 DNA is TGTGCCACCAAGCGGGAGGGTAACAATGAGCAGTTCTTC. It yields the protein CATKREGNNEQFF.

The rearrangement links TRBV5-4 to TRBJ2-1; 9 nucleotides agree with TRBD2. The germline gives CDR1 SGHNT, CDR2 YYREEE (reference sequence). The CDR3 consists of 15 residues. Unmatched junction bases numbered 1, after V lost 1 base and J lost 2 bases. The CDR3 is CASSLLAGTYNEQFF. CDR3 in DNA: TGTGCCAGCAGCTTGCTAGCGGGAACCTACAATGAGCAGTTCTTC.

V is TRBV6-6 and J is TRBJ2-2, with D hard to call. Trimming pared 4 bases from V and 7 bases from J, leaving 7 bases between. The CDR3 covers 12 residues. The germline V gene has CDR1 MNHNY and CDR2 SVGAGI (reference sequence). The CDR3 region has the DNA TGTGCCAGCAGTTCCTACAGCGGGGAGCTGTTTTTT. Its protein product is CASSSYSGELFF.

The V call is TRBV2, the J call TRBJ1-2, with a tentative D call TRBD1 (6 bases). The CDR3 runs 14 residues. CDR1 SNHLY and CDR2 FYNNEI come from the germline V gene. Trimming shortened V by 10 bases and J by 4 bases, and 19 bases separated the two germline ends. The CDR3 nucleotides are TGTGCCAAGTCCCTGGGCAGGGGTGGCTATGGCTACACCTTC. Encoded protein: CAKSLGRGGYGYTF.

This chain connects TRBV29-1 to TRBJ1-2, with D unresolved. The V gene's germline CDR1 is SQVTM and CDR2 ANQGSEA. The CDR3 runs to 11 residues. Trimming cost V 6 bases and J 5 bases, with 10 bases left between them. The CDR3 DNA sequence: TGCAGCGTCCCACAGCCGTATGGCTACACCTTC. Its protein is CSVPQPYGYTF.

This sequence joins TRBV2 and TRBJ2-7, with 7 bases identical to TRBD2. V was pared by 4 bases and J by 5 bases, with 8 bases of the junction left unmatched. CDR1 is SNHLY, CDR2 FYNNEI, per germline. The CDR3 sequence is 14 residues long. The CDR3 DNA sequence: TGTGCCAGCAGTGCGGGACTACAGGTCCACGAGCAGTACTTC. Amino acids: CASSAGLQVHEQYF.

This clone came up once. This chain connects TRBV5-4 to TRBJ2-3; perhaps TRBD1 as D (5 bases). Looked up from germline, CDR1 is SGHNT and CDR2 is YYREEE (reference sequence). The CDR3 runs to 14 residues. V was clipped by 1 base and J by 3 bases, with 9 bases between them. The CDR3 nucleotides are TGTGCCAGCAGCTTGTTTGGACAAACAGATACGCAGTATTTT. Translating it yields CASSLFGQTDTQYF.

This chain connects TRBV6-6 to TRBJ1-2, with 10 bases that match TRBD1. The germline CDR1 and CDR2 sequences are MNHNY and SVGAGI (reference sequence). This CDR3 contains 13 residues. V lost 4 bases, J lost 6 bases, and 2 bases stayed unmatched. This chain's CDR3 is CASSWGQGNGYTF. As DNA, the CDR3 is TGTGCCAGCAGTTGGGGACAGGGGAATGGCTACACCTTC.

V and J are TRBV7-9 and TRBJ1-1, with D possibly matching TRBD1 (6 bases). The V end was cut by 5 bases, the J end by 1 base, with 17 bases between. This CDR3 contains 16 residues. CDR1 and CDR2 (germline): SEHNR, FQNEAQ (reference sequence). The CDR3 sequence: CASSIFTGHKNTEAFF. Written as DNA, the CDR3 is TGTGCCAGCAGCATATTCACGGGACACAAGAACACTGAAGCTTTCTTT. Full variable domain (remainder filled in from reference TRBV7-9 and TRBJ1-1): DTGVSQNPRHKITKRGQNVTFRCDPISEHNRLYWYRQTLGQGPEFLTYFQNEAQLEKSRLLSDRFSAERPKGSFSTLEIQRTEQGDSAMYLCASSIFTGHKNTEAFFGQGTRLTVV.

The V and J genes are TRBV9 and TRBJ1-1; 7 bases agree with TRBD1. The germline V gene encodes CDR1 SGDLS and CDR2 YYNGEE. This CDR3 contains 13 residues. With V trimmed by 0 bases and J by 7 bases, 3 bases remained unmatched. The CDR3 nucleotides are TGTGCCAGCAGCGTAGAGGGGGCCGGTGAAGCTTTCTTT. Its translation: CASSVEGAGEAFF.

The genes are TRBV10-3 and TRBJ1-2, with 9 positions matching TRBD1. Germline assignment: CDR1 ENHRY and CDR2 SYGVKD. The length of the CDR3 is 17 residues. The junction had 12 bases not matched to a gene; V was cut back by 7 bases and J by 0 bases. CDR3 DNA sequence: TGTGCCATCAATCTGGACAGGGGATTGGCAGCTAACTATGGCTACACCTTC. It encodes CAINLDRGLAANYGYTF.